This T cell receptor (beta chain) was profiled in a study of cytomegalovirus exposure and HLA in healthy donors. General study points: Immune exposure information comprised only CMV serostatus. An apparent linkage of common viral pathogens to several of the most significant clusters emerged in a later analysis. Highly shared variants forming one cluster were likely a sequencing artifact. DRB1 had the most TCR associations and HLA-C the fewest, a later analysis found, with rates varying by HLA locus.

The PCR had 60 Vbeta and 13 Jbeta primers. Clones were sequenced by immunoSEQ multiplex PCR, and TCRdb holds only the in-frame ones, with some missing. The sample lists under 200,000 clones, over 75% seen once, with more than 0.4% in the top ten. This clone has a handful of counts. The antigen is unknown. The clonotype originates from a woman aged 45-65 years in good health and CMV-seronegative. Specimen: PBMCs.

The CDR3 reads CASSLRDRLYGYTF. In nucleotides, the CDR3 is TGTGCCAGCAGTTTGAGGGACAGACTATATGGCTACACCTTC. The chain recombines TRBV28 with TRBJ1-2, with 7 bases that match TRBD1. Germline trimming cut 3 bases from V and 5 bases from J; bases unmatched to any gene: 6. The CDR3 totals 14 residues. The germline CDR1 and CDR2 sequences are MDHEN and SYDVKM.